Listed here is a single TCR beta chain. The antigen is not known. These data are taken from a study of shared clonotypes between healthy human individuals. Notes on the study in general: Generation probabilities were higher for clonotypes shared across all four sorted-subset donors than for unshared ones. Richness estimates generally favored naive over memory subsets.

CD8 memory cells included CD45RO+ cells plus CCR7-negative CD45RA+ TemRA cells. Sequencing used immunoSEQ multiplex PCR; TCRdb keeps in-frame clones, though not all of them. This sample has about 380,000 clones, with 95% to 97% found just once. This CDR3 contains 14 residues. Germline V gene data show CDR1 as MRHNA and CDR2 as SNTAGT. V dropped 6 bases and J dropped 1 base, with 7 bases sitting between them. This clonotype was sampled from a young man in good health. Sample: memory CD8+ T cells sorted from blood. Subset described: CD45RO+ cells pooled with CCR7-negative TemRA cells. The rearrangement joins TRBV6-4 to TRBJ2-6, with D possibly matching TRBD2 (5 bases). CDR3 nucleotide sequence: TGTGCCAGCAGGACGGGATCTGGGGCCAACGTCCTGACTTTC. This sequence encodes CASRTGSGANVLTF.